The TCR beta chain described here comes from a study of shared clonotypes between healthy human individuals. Assay: immunoSEQ multiplex PCR; the TCRdb copy retains only in-frame clones and omits some. The table lists about 2.3 million clones, about nine tenths of them singletons. This TCR was sampled from a man younger than 35 in good health. Some clones in this sample may be carry-over from other donors' samples. The specimen sequenced was naive CD4+ T cells from PBMCs. Stated subset: CD45RA+ positively selected.

In nucleotides, the CDR3 is TGTGCCAGCAGCCCGCAGGGGGGGCCGACCTACGAGCAGTACTTC. This codes for CASSPQGGPTYEQYF. V is TRBV14 and J is TRBJ2-7, with D perhaps matching TRBD1 or TRBD2 (7 bases each). Germline V gene sequence: CDR1 SGHDN, CDR2 FVKESK. V was clipped by 4 bases and J by 2 bases, with 15 bases between them. The CDR3 consists of 15 residues.